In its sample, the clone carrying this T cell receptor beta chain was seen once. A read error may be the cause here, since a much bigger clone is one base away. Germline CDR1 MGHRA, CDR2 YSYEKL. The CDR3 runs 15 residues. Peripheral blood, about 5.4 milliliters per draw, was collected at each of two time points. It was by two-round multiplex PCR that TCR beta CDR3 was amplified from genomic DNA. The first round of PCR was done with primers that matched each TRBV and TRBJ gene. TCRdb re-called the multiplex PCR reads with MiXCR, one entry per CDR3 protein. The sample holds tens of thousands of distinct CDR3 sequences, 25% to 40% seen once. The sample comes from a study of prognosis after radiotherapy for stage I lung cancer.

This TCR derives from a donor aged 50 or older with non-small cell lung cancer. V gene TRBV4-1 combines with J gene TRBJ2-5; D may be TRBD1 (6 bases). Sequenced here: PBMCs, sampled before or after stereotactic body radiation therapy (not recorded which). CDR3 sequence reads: CASIQGGPSKETQYF. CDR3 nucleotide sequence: TGCGCCAGCATCCAAGGGGGACCTAGTAAAGAGACCCAGTACTTC.